A selection of T cell receptor beta chains follows, all from one sample in a study of tumor-infiltrating lymphocytes in oesophageal squamous cell carcinoma. TCRdb reprocessed the PCR reads with MiXCR, giving one entry per CDR3 protein. This sample yields some 21,000 distinct CDR3 sequences, of which approximately 40% are seen a single time; around 19% belongs to the top ten. Sequencing was carried out using esophageal tumor tissue. The receptor source for this set is a male donor with esophageal squamous cell carcinoma. Both conserved end residues are part of each CDR3. D genes are given only for firm matches. Clone sizes are given selectively: once, few, many, or a class where the clone is expanded.

clone_size: .; d_call: TRBD1; j_call: TRBJ1-2; v_call: TRBV18; cdr3_nt: TGTGCCAGCTCACCACGGGAGACAGGGGTGAACTATGGCTACACCTTC; cdr3_aa: CASSPRETGVNYGYTF
clone_size: .; d_call: .; j_call: TRBJ2-1; v_call: TRBV7-3; cdr3_nt: TGTGCCAGCAGCTTTGGGGCTAGCGTTAGCTATGAGCAGTTCTTC; cdr3_aa: CASSFGASVSYEQFF
clone_size: few; d_call: .; j_call: TRBJ2-5; v_call: TRBV13; cdr3_nt: TGTGCCAGCAGCCCTCGGACAGCCCAAGAGACCCAGTACTTC; cdr3_aa: CASSPRTAQETQYF
clone_size: many; d_call: TRBD2; j_call: TRBJ2-7; v_call: TRBV28; cdr3_nt: TGTGCCAGCACCCCCGGGGGGGGACACGAGCAGTACTTC; cdr3_aa: CASTPGGGHEQYF
clone_size: .; d_call: .; j_call: TRBJ2-6; v_call: TRBV6-8; cdr3_nt: TGTGCCAGCAGTGCCCCTCAAGGGACGACAGGCTCTGGGGCCAACGTCCTGACTTTC; cdr3_aa: CASSAPQGTTGSGANVLTF
clone_size: .; d_call: TRBD2; j_call: TRBJ2-7; v_call: TRBV7-9; cdr3_nt: TGTGCCAGCAGCTCGCGGGGGAACTACAATGAGCAGTACTTC; cdr3_aa: CASSSRGNYNEQYF
clone_size: medium-sized; d_call: TRBD2; j_call: TRBJ2-3; v_call: TRBV6-6; cdr3_nt: TGTGCCAGCAGTTACTCAAGCGGGGGTCCCTTAGGGGATACGCAGTATTTT; cdr3_aa: CASSYSSGGPLGDTQYF
clone_size: .; d_call: .; j_call: TRBJ2-7; v_call: TRBV7-4; cdr3_nt: TGTGCCAGCAGCCCCGACGGCGGCGGTGGGCAGTACTTC; cdr3_aa: CASSPDGGGGQYF
clone_size: .; d_call: TRBD1; j_call: TRBJ2-5; v_call: TRBV10-3; cdr3_nt: TGTGCCATCAGTGGGACAGGGAAAGAGACCCAGTACTTC; cdr3_aa: CAISGTGKETQYF
clone_size: many; d_call: .; j_call: TRBJ2-7; v_call: TRBV5-4; cdr3_nt: TGTGCCAGCAGCTTGGCCCTACAGGGTTCCTACGAGCAGTACTTC; cdr3_aa: CASSLALQGSYEQYF
clone_size: .; d_call: .; j_call: TRBJ2-5; v_call: TRBV6-1; cdr3_nt: TGTGCCAGCTCGGGGGAGGGGGAGAGTGGGGAGACCCAGTACTTC; cdr3_aa: CASSGEGESGETQYF
clone_size: .; d_call: .; j_call: TRBJ2-7; v_call: TRBV7-6; cdr3_nt: TGTGCCAGCAGCTTAAGCTGGAGGAGCTCCTACGAGCAGTACTTC; cdr3_aa: CASSLSWRSSYEQYF
clone_size: few; d_call: .; j_call: TRBJ2-1; v_call: TRBV9; cdr3_nt: TGTGCCAGCAGCGTAGAGGGCCTCGGGGCCTACAATGAGCAGTTCTTC; cdr3_aa: CASSVEGLGAYNEQFF
clone_size: many; d_call: TRBD2; j_call: TRBJ2-3; v_call: TRBV6-1; cdr3_nt: TGTGCCAGCAGACCCCATAAGACTAGCGGGAGCACAGATACGCAGTATTTT; cdr3_aa: CASRPHKTSGSTDTQYF
clone_size: .; d_call: TRBD2; j_call: TRBJ2-1; v_call: TRBV6-2/TRBV6-3; cdr3_nt: TGTGCCAGCACTTACGGGCGGGAGGGGGTCAATGAGCAGTTCTTC; cdr3_aa: CASTYGREGVNEQFF
clone_size: few; d_call: TRBD1; j_call: TRBJ2-2; v_call: TRBV10-1; cdr3_nt: TGCGCCAGCAGTGAGCAGACAGGGGCCGGGGAGCTGTTTTTT; cdr3_aa: CASSEQTGAGELFF
clone_size: .; d_call: .; j_call: TRBJ1-5; v_call: TRBV28; cdr3_nt: TGTGCCAGCAGTCGAATTAATAGCAATCAGCCCCAGCATTTT; cdr3_aa: CASSRINSNQPQHF
clone_size: medium-sized; d_call: TRBD1; j_call: TRBJ2-1; v_call: TRBV7-2; cdr3_nt: TGTGCCAGCAGCCTTCCCACCGGGACAGGGAATTACAATGAGCAGTTCTTC; cdr3_aa: CASSLPTGTGNYNEQFF
clone_size: many; d_call: .; j_call: TRBJ2-7; v_call: TRBV10-3; cdr3_nt: TGTGCCATCAGTGCGTTGGGGGGCTCCTACGAGCAGTACTTC; cdr3_aa: CAISALGGSYEQYF
clone_size: few; d_call: .; j_call: TRBJ2-7; v_call: TRBV7-6; cdr3_nt: TGTGCCAGCAGCTTAGCGGCCATTTACGAGCAGTACTTC; cdr3_aa: CASSLAAIYEQYF
clone_size: .; d_call: .; j_call: TRBJ2-5; v_call: TRBV7-3; cdr3_nt: TGTGCCAGCAGCCTAACTATTCAAGAGACCCAGTACTTC; cdr3_aa: CASSLTIQETQYF
clone_size: many; d_call: .; j_call: TRBJ1-2; v_call: TRBV19; cdr3_nt: TGTGCCAGTAGTACGGACGGATCATATGGCTACACCTTC; cdr3_aa: CASSTDGSYGYTF
clone_size: many; d_call: TRBD1; j_call: TRBJ1-4; v_call: TRBV6-1; cdr3_nt: TGTGCCAGCAGAACCAGGACAGGGGCCGGAAAACTGTTTTTT; cdr3_aa: CASRTRTGAGKLFF
clone_size: many; d_call: .; j_call: TRBJ2-1; v_call: TRBV6-1; cdr3_nt: TGTGCCAGCAGACCCCACCGGGACAACTACAATGAGCAGTTCTTC; cdr3_aa: CASRPHRDNYNEQFF
clone_size: few; d_call: TRBD1; j_call: TRBJ2-1; v_call: TRBV7-8; cdr3_nt: TGTGCCAGCAGCTTAGGCTGGGGACAGGGATACAATGAGCAGTTCTTC; cdr3_aa: CASSLGWGQGYNEQFF
clone_size: many; d_call: TRBD2; j_call: TRBJ2-2; v_call: TRBV7-9; cdr3_nt: TGTGCCAGCAGCCTGAGACTAGCGGGGACCGGGGAGCTGTTTTTT; cdr3_aa: CASSLRLAGTGELFF
clone_size: many; d_call: .; j_call: TRBJ2-1; v_call: TRBV6-1; cdr3_nt: TGTGCCAGCGGATACAATGAGCAGTTCTTC; cdr3_aa: CASGYNEQFF
clone_size: many; d_call: TRBD1; j_call: TRBJ2-3; v_call: TRBV18; cdr3_nt: TGTGCCAGCTCACGGGGACAGGCCCAGACAGATACGCAGTATTTT; cdr3_aa: CASSRGQAQTDTQYF
clone_size: once; d_call: .; j_call: TRBJ1-1; v_call: TRBV6-2/TRBV6-3; cdr3_nt: TGTGCCAGCAGTTGGGGGGGGAACACTGAAGCTTTCTTT; cdr3_aa: CASSWGGNTEAFF
clone_size: many; d_call: .; j_call: TRBJ2-7; v_call: TRBV5-5; cdr3_nt: TGTGCCAGCAGCTTGGATCCGGCAGGGCCTTGGGGACCCCTCCACTTC; cdr3_aa: CASSLDPAGPWGPLHF
clone_size: few; d_call: TRBD1; j_call: TRBJ2-1; v_call: TRBV7-2; cdr3_nt: TGTGCCAGCAGCCGGGACAGGGTCAATGAGCAGTTCTTC; cdr3_aa: CASSRDRVNEQFF
clone_size: .; d_call: TRBD1; j_call: TRBJ2-1; v_call: TRBV5-1; cdr3_nt: TGCGCCAGCAGCTGGACAGGGTCGAATGAGCAGTTCTTC; cdr3_aa: CASSWTGSNEQFF
clone_size: .; d_call: TRBD1; j_call: TRBJ2-6; v_call: TRBV6-8; cdr3_nt: TGTGCCAGCAGCCAGATACCGGGACAGGGGTCGTCGGGGGCCAACGTCCTGACTTTC; cdr3_aa: CASSQIPGQGSSGANVLTF
clone_size: many; d_call: .; j_call: TRBJ2-7; v_call: TRBV11-1; cdr3_nt: TGTGCCAGCAGCCCCCGGGACGCAAGTTTCTACGAGCAGTACTTC; cdr3_aa: CASSPRDASFYEQYF
clone_size: few; d_call: .; j_call: TRBJ1-2; v_call: TRBV7-8; cdr3_nt: TGTGCCAGCAGCTTAGCGAAGGGCGAAAACACGGGCTACACCTTC; cdr3_aa: CASSLAKGENTGYTF
clone_size: few; d_call: TRBD2; j_call: TRBJ2-5; v_call: TRBV7-9; cdr3_nt: TGTGCCAGCAGCTTAGGGTGGCTAGCGGGAGGGCACAGGCATGAGCAGTACTTC; cdr3_aa: CASSLGWLAGGHRHEQYF
clone_size: few; d_call: TRBD1; j_call: TRBJ2-5; v_call: TRBV7-6; cdr3_nt: TGTGCCAGCAGCCCCGGGACAGGGGGACTGAGGGAGACCCAGTACTTC; cdr3_aa: CASSPGTGGLRETQYF
clone_size: .; d_call: .; j_call: TRBJ2-5; v_call: TRBV11-1; cdr3_nt: TGTGCCAGCAGCCGGATTCAGCGGCAAGAGACCCAGTACTTC; cdr3_aa: CASSRIQRQETQYF
clone_size: many; d_call: .; j_call: TRBJ1-1; v_call: TRBV28; cdr3_nt: TGTGCCAGCACCCCACCCGGCAGTGGGAATACTGAAGCTTTCTTT; cdr3_aa: CASTPPGSGNTEAFF
clone_size: many; d_call: TRBD1; j_call: TRBJ2-7; v_call: TRBV10-2; cdr3_nt: TGCGCCAGCAGAAGGGGACAGGGGGAAGGCTACGAGCAGTACTTC; cdr3_aa: CASRRGQGEGYEQYF
clone_size: .; d_call: .; j_call: TRBJ2-1; v_call: TRBV6-2/TRBV6-3; cdr3_nt: TGTGCCAGCAGTTACGACCAGTATAGCAGAAATGAGCAGTTCTTC; cdr3_aa: CASSYDQYSRNEQFF
clone_size: medium-sized; d_call: .; j_call: TRBJ2-7; v_call: TRBV12-3/TRBV12-4; cdr3_nt: TGTGCCAGCAGGTGGGGCTCCTACGAGCAGTACTTC; cdr3_aa: CASRWGSYEQYF
clone_size: .; d_call: .; j_call: TRBJ1-2; v_call: TRBV7-2; cdr3_nt: TGTGCCAGCAGCTTAGGCGCAACCTCTAACTATGGCTACACCTTC; cdr3_aa: CASSLGATSNYGYTF
clone_size: many; d_call: .; j_call: TRBJ1-6; v_call: TRBV7-9; cdr3_nt: TGTGCCAGCAACAAAGGACTAGCGTTT; cdr3_aa: CASNKGLAF
clone_size: many; d_call: .; j_call: TRBJ2-7; v_call: TRBV14; cdr3_nt: TGTGCCAGCGGAAACACGTACTACGAGCAGTACTTC; cdr3_aa: CASGNTYYEQYF
clone_size: .; d_call: .; j_call: TRBJ1-2; v_call: TRBV28; cdr3_nt: TGTGCCAGCAGTTCCCGAGGGCACCGGCCCACCTTC; cdr3_aa: CASSSRGHRPTF
clone_size: .; d_call: .; j_call: TRBJ2-5; v_call: TRBV9; cdr3_nt: TGTGCCAGCAGCGTAGTGGGGGGCCCGGAGACCCAGTACTTC; cdr3_aa: CASSVVGGPETQYF
clone_size: many; d_call: TRBD2; j_call: TRBJ2-3; v_call: TRBV2; cdr3_nt: TGTGCCAGCAGAGGGACTAGCGTTGATACGCAGTATTTT; cdr3_aa: CASRGTSVDTQYF
clone_size: many; d_call: TRBD2; j_call: TRBJ2-7; v_call: TRBV7-3; cdr3_nt: TGTGCCAGCAGCTTATTGCCTAGCGGAGACTACGAGCAGTACTTC; cdr3_aa: CASSLLPSGDYEQYF
clone_size: .; d_call: .; j_call: TRBJ2-3; v_call: TRBV20-1; cdr3_nt: TGCAGTGCTAGCGGGAGCACAGATACGCAGTATTTT; cdr3_aa: CSASGSTDTQYF
clone_size: many; d_call: TRBD1; j_call: TRBJ2-3; v_call: TRBV28; cdr3_nt: TGTGCCAGCAGTAGGGACAGGGAGGCAGATACGCAGTATTTT; cdr3_aa: CASSRDREADTQYF
clone_size: many; d_call: TRBD1; j_call: TRBJ2-7; v_call: TRBV11-2; cdr3_nt: TGTGCCAGCAGCACGAGGACAGGGGGCGACTACGAGCAGTACTTC; cdr3_aa: CASSTRTGGDYEQYF
clone_size: .; d_call: .; j_call: TRBJ2-7; v_call: TRBV28; cdr3_nt: TGTGCCAGCAGCCCCTGGTCAAACTCCTACGAGCAGTACTTC; cdr3_aa: CASSPWSNSYEQYF
clone_size: .; d_call: TRBD1; j_call: TRBJ1-4; v_call: TRBV18; cdr3_nt: TGTGCCAGCTCAGGACAGGGTGAGGAAAAACTGTTTTTT; cdr3_aa: CASSGQGEEKLFF
clone_size: few; d_call: .; j_call: TRBJ2-3; v_call: TRBV20-1; cdr3_nt: TGCAGTGCTAGACCACTAGAAGCAGATACGCAGTATTTT; cdr3_aa: CSARPLEADTQYF
clone_size: .; d_call: .; j_call: TRBJ2-7; v_call: TRBV12-3/TRBV12-4; cdr3_nt: TGTGCCAGCAGTCAGATCCTGGACAGTTACGAGCAGTACTTC; cdr3_aa: CASSQILDSYEQYF
clone_size: .; d_call: .; j_call: TRBJ1-6; v_call: TRBV6-8; cdr3_nt: TGTGCCAGCAGTAAAACAGGGATTGGATCACCCCTCCACTTT; cdr3_aa: CASSKTGIGSPLHF
clone_size: many; d_call: .; j_call: TRBJ1-4; v_call: TRBV10-3; cdr3_nt: TGTGCCACCAGACAGGATATTACAACTAATGAAAAACTGTTTTTT; cdr3_aa: CATRQDITTNEKLFF
clone_size: .; d_call: .; j_call: TRBJ2-7; v_call: TRBV7-6; cdr3_nt: TGTGCCAGCAGCTTAGTTCCGGGGAGTTCCTACGAGCAGTACTTC; cdr3_aa: CASSLVPGSSYEQYF